One sample yielded the 17 T cell receptor beta chains listed below, sequenced in a study of cytomegalovirus exposure and HLA in healthy donors. The PCR employed 60 Vbeta primers together with 13 Jbeta primers. Profiled with immunoSEQ multiplex PCR; TCRdb holds only in-frame clones, not every one. The sample lists about 250,000 clones, roughly 70% occurring once. Input material: PBMCs. These receptors came from a female donor in good health and CMV-seronegative.

This chain connects TRBV9 to TRBJ2-2; possible D gene TRBD2, 6 bases. V was pared by 0 bases and J by 5 bases, with 11 bases between. The length of the CDR3 is 15 residues. Germline-derived CDR1 and CDR2 are SGDLS and YYNGEE. The DNA of the CDR3 is TGTGCCAGCAGCGTAGTAGACGGGAGTACCGGGGAGCTGTTTTTT. Amino acids: CASSVVDGSTGELFF.

This chain links TRBV4-1 with TRBJ1-2, with 7 positions matching TRBD1. Germline trimming cut 6 bases from V and 0 bases from J; bases unmatched to any gene: 10. This CDR3 contains 16 residues. The V gene's germline CDR1 is MGHRA and CDR2 YSYEKL. The CDR3 sequence is CASRRDPGQTNYGYTF. DNA of the CDR3: TGCGCCAGCAGGCGCGATCCGGGACAGACTAACTATGGCTACACCTTC.

This rearrangement joins TRBV28 to TRBJ1-3; D may be TRBD1 (6 bases). Germline CDR1 is MDHEN and CDR2 is SYDVKM. The CDR3 is 14 amino acids. Trimming shortened V by 7 bases and J by 1 base, and 11 bases separated the two germline ends. The CDR3 loop is CASIDRSSGNTIYF. CDR3 DNA sequence: TGTGCCAGCATAGACAGGTCGTCTGGAAACACCATATATTTT.

The chain combines TRBV2 with TRBJ1-1, with D perhaps matching TRBD1 (5 bases). Germline-derived CDR1 and CDR2 are SNHLY and FYNNEI. The length of the CDR3 is 14 residues. With 3 bases removed from V and 4 bases from J, the gap between germline ends came to 12 bases. In DNA form, the CDR3 reads TGTGCCAGCAGTGACAGGGCCGGGAGCACTGAAGCTTTCTTT. Protein product: CASSDRAGSTEAFF.

In this sample, this clone turned up a few times. The chain carries TRBV4-1 and TRBJ2-1, with 8 positions matching TRBD2. Looked up from germline, CDR1 is MGHRA and CDR2 is YSYEKL. Losses at the gene ends were 4 bases for V and 10 bases for J; bases not matched to a gene: 15. The CDR3 has 16 amino acids. The CDR3 nucleotides read TGCGCCAGCAGCCCCGGGGCTAGCGGGCAGAAGTGGGAGCAGTTCTTC. Its translation is CASSPGASGQKWEQFF.

This chain connects TRBV7-9 to TRBJ1-5, with 8 bases identical to TRBD1. With V trimmed by 0 bases and J by 4 bases, 5 bases remained unmatched. Looked up from germline, CDR1 is SEHNR and CDR2 is FQNEAQ (reference sequence). The CDR3 is made up of 16 amino acids. The CDR3 sequence is CASSLAGTGGNQPQHF. CDR3 sequence (DNA): TGTGCCAGCAGCTTAGCGGGTACAGGGGGAAATCAGCCCCAGCATTTT. The whole variable domain, remainder taken from reference TRBV7-9 and TRBJ1-5, is DTGVSQNPRHKITKRGQNVTFRCDPISEHNRLYWYRQTLGQGPEFLTYFQNEAQLEKSRLLSDRFSAERPKGSFSTLEIQRTEQGDSAMYLCASSLAGTGGNQPQHFGDGTRLSIL.

This clone appeared once. V gene TRBV6-5 combines with J gene TRBJ1-1; D unclear. This CDR3 contains 16 residues. Trimming cost V 3 bases and J 1 base, with 15 bases left between them. The germline V gene has CDR1 MNHEY and CDR2 SVGAGI. The CDR3 nucleotides are TGTGCCAGCAGTTATTTCGGCAGAGGTAGGAACACTGAAGCTTTCTTT. The encoded protein is CASSYFGRGRNTEAFF.

The genes are TRBV28 and TRBJ2-7, with 7 bases identical to TRBD2. With 3 bases clipped from V and 3 bases from J, the junction kept 8 bases outside the gene matches. This CDR3 spans 15 amino acids. Germline V gene lookup returns CDR1 MDHEN and CDR2 SYDVKM. The CDR3 sequence: CASSFSGEGSYEQYF. CDR3 DNA sequence: TGTGCCAGCAGTTTCAGCGGGGAGGGAAGCTACGAGCAGTACTTC.

This chain joins TRBV11-3 and TRBJ1-5; a possible D gene is TRBD1 (6 bases). Trimming took 8 bases from V and 2 from J, leaving 13 bases between them. Germline assignment: CDR1 SGHNT and CDR2 YENEEA. The CDR3 is 14 amino acids. In DNA, the CDR3 is TGTGCCAGCCGCCGGGGGGCTGGCAATCAGCCCCAGCATTTT. This encodes CASRRGAGNQPQHF. The complete variable domain, with remaining parts taken from reference TRBV11-3 and TRBJ1-5, reads EAGVVQSPRYKIIEKKQPVAFWCNPISGHNTLYWYLQNLGQGPELLIRYENEEAVDDSQLPKDRFSAERLKGVDSTLKIQPAELGDSAVYLCASRRGAGNQPQHFGDGTRLSIL.

The V call is TRBV27, the J call TRBJ2-2; 10 bases map to TRBD2. This CDR3 spans 14 amino acids. Trimming at V came to 6 bases and at J to 4 bases, leaving 2 bases not matched to a gene. Germline values: CDR1 MNHEY, CDR2 SMNVEV (reference sequence). CDR3 sequence (DNA): TGTGCCAGCAGCCCTAGCGGGAGCACCGGGGAGCTGTTTTTT. Its translation: CASSPSGSTGELFF.

The chain links TRBV14 to TRBJ1-1; D remains ambiguous. Germline lookup yields CDR1 SGHDN and CDR2 FVKESK. The CDR3 runs to 16 residues. V was pared by 2 bases and J by 0 bases, with 13 bases between. The CDR3 sequence is CASSQFFGRVNTEAFF. The CDR3 nucleotides read TGTGCCAGCAGCCAATTCTTCGGCCGGGTGAACACTGAAGCTTTCTTT.

About this clone itself: At one of its ends the junction is not consistent with the germline gene, which may arise from a read error. This chain joins TRBV7-9 and TRBJ2-7; D is unclear. The CDR3 runs 13 residues. Germline values: CDR1 SEHNR, CDR2 FQNEAQ (reference sequence). The CDR3 DNA follows: TGTTCCAGCAGCTTAGCCGGAGACTACGAGCAGTACTTC. It codes for CSSSLAGDYEQYF.

The genes are TRBV18 and TRBJ1-1, with a weak D call TRBD1 (5 bases). V was cut by 5 bases and J by 4 bases, with 14 bases left in between. Germline V CDR1 and CDR2: KGHSH, LQKENI. The length of the CDR3 is 14 residues. The CDR3 sequence is CASSSADRRTEAFF. For the CDR3, the DNA is TGTGCCAGCTCATCCGCAGACAGACGCACTGAAGCTTTCTTT.

The rearrangement links TRBV5-1 to TRBJ2-1, with D tentatively TRBD1 (6 bases). This CDR3 is built from 17 residues. Per germline, CDR1 SGHRS and CDR2 YFSETQ. V was cut by 0 bases and J by 4 bases, with 17 bases left in between. CDR3 DNA sequence: TGCGCCAGCAGCTTGGCCCCCTTCCGGGACAAGTACAATGAGCAGTTCTTC. It encodes CASSLAPFRDKYNEQFF.

The rearrangement joins TRBV2 to TRBJ2-7; D call uncertain. The germline V gene encodes CDR1 SNHLY and CDR2 FYNNEI. Between the trimmed V and J ends, which lost 4 bases and 0 bases, there was a span of 16 bases. The CDR3 is 16 amino acids. In DNA form, the CDR3 reads TGTGCCAGCAGTGGAAGAGACTTACACCTCTCCTACGAGCAGTACTTC. It codes for CASSGRDLHLSYEQYF.

This clone was found a few times. The V and J genes are TRBV5-1 and TRBJ1-5, with D tentatively TRBD1 (5 bases). V shed 0 bases and J shed 6 bases, with 10 bases lying between them. This CDR3 comprises 14 residues. Germline loops: CDR1 SGHRS, CDR2 YFSETQ. CDR3 loop: CASSLEEGSQPQHF. CDR3 coding DNA: TGCGCCAGCAGCTTGGAGGAGGGGAGTCAGCCCCAGCATTTT.

The sample holds a few counts of this clone. In nucleotides, the CDR3 is TGTGCCAGCAGCCTTCTAGCGGGAGAAGCAGATACGCAGTATTTT. It encodes CASSLLAGEADTQYF. This chain links TRBV6-1 with TRBJ2-3, with 10 bases matching TRBD2. V was pared by 6 bases and J by 4 bases, with 7 bases of the junction left unmatched. The CDR3 runs to 15 residues. CDR1 MNHNS and CDR2 SASEGT come from the germline V gene.